This entry is about one T cell receptor beta chain. On each TCR cDNA molecule, a unique molecular identifier was present. TCRdb fed the 5' RACE reads into MiXCR, producing one record per CDR3 protein. The table records 4,000 to 6,000 distinct CDR3 sequences, around 19% of them present only once. The data belong to a study of spatial heterogeneity in lung cancer. For the study at large: An average of more than ten raw reads was observed per unique TCR and UMI combination.

Time point in this sample: sample taken at primary tumor resection. In each case, whole RNA from tumor, nontumor lung or frozen PBMC was sequenced unsorted. Per the germline V gene, CDR1 is SGHTA and CDR2 is FQGNSA. V was clipped by 3 bases and J by 6 bases, with 15 bases between them. The CDR3 spans 15 residues. The receptor comes from a male donor with early-stage non-small cell lung cancer. The chain combines TRBV7-2 with TRBJ1-5; tentatively, D is TRBD1 (5 bases). Sequencing used normal lung tissue next to the tumor, obtained at surgery. CDR3 coding DNA: TGTGCCAGCAGCTTCTTGGGGCCGCCACCTCAGCCCCAGCATTTT. Its translation: CASSFLGPPPQPQHF.